This TCR beta chain was recovered during a study of vaccination and CD4 T cells after COVID-19. Once obtained from cultured CD4+ T cells, the DNA was sequenced using the Oncomine TCR Beta short-read assay. TCRdb reanalysed the PCR reads using MiXCR and keeps one entry per CDR3 protein. The repertoire holds 20,000 to 25,000 distinct CDR3 sequences, with around two fifths as singletons. In the case of this clonotype: Its target is unknown.

Germline CDR1 is MNHEY and CDR2 is SMNVEV (reference sequence). This CDR3 has 13 amino acids. V was shortened by 9 bases and J by 2 bases, with 13 bases between the two germline ends. Sample time point: late sampling 161 to 241 days after vaccination in a few convalescent patients. Indicated treatment: roughly ten-day PBMC culture with coronavirus spike peptide pools or control peptides (ViraFEST assay). Here the sequenced sample was CD4+ T cells from blood, cultured in vitro, taken about 7 months after SARS-CoV-2 vaccination. The receptor was isolated from a human donor who had recovered from COVID-19. The chain employs TRBV27 and TRBJ2-5, with unresolved D. DNA of the CDR3: TGTGCCAGTGCGATAGTACGGCAAGAGACCCAGTACTTC. This codes for CASAIVRQETQYF.